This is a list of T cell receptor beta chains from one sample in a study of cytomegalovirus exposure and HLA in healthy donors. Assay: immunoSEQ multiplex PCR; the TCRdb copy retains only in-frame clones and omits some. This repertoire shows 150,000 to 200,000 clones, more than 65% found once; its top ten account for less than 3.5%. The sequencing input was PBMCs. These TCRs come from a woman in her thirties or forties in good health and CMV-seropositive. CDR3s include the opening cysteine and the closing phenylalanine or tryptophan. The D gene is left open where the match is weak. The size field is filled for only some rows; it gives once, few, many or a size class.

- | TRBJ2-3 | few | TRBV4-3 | TGCGCCAGCAGCCAAGAAAGCGGGTTAGGGGGGGCGCTCACAGATACGCAGTATTTT | CASSQESGLGGALTDTQYF
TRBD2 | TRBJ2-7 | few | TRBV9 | TGTGCCAGCAGCGTAGCTAGCGGGAGGGGGTACGAGCAGTACTTC | CASSVASGRGYEQYF
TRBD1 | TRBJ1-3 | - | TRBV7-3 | TGTGCCAGCAGCCCCGGGACAGTTCCTGGAAGCACCATATATTTT | CASSPGTVPGSTIYF
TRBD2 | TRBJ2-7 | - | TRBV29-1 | TGCAGCGTTGAAGGCGGGAGGGGGTACGAGCAGTACTTC | CSVEGGRGYEQYF
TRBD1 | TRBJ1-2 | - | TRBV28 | TGTGCCAGCAATGACAGGGATTACGGCTACACCTTC | CASNDRDYGYTF
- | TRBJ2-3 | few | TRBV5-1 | TGCGCCAGCAGCGCGGACATCACAGATACGCAGTATTTT | CASSADITDTQYF
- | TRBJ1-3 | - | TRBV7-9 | TGTGCCAGCAGCTTAGAGGGGTCCTCTGGAAACACCATATATTTT | CASSLEGSSGNTIYF
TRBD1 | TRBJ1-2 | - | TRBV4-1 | TGCGCCAGCAGCCAAGGACAGGGAGCTAACTATGGCTACACCTTC | CASSQGQGANYGYTF
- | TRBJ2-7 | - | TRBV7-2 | TGTGCCAGCAGCTCTCGCGAGGGTCGACCCTACGAGCAGTACTTC | CASSSREGRPYEQYF
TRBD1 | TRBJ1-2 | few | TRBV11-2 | TGTGCCAGCAGCCCACAGAGGACAGGTCAAGGCTACACCTTC | CASSPQRTGQGYTF
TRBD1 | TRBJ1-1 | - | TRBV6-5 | TGTGCCAGCAGCGGGACAGGGGGCACTGAAGCTTTCTTT | CASSGTGGTEAFF
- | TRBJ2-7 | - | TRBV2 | TGTGCCAGCAATCATGGGCGCACCTACGAGCAGTACTTC | CASNHGRTYEQYF
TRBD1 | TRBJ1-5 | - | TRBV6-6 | TGTGCCAGCAGTTCCCGGGACAGGGGCGATCAGCCCCAGCATTTT | CASSSRDRGDQPQHF
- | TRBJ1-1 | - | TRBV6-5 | TGTGCCAGCAGTTACTCAGCCCCTGAAGCTTTCTTT | CASSYSAPEAFF
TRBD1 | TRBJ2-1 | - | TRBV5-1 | TGCGCCAGCAGCCCCGGACAGGGTGGCAATGAGCAGTTCTTC | CASSPGQGGNEQFF
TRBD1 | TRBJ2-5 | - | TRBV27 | TGTGCCAGCAGTTTAAGTGGACAGGGTGAGACCCAGTACTTC | CASSLSGQGETQYF
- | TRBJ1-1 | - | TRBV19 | TGTGCCAGTAGTATTTGGGGTCCGCGGGGCACTGAAGCTTTCTTT | CASSIWGPRGTEAFF
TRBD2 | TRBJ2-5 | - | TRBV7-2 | TGTGCCAGCAGCAAAAGCGGGGGGATAATGGGGGAGACCCAGTACTTC | CASSKSGGIMGETQYF
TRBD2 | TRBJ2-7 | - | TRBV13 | TGTGCCAGCAGCTTAGTCCCTAGCGGGAGGGTGGTCGAGCAGTACTTC | CASSLVPSGRVVEQYF
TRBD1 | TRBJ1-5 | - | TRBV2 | TGTGCCAGCAGTGGACAGGGGGAGAATCAGCCCCAGCATTTT | CASSGQGENQPQHF
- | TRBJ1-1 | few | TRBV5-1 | TGCGCCAGCAGGGGAGGGACAACGAACACTGAAGCTTTCTTT | CASRGGTTNTEAFF
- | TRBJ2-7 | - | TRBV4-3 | TGCGCCAGCAGCCAAGAGTACGGACAGCGAACCTACGAGCAGTACTTC | CASSQEYGQRTYEQYF
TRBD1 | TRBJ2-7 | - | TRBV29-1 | TGCAGCGTCGTCCTCACAGGGGGCGCTTCGGACGAGCAGTACTTC | CSVVLTGGASDEQYF
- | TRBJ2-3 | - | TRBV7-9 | TGTGCCAGCAGCCCGGTTGTTCTTATTAGCACAGATACGCAGTATTTT | CASSPVVLISTDTQYF